Following are 21 T cell receptor beta chains from one sample sequenced in a study of T cell clones after liver transplantation. Profiling relied on immunoSEQ multiplex PCR, and the TCRdb table lists in-frame clones only, not all of them. The sample has 50,000 or so clones, approximately 71% seen once. The sample here was CD4+ T cells from blood, taken 54 months after liver transplant. The source of these receptors is a human patient who received a liver transplant. Some T cells may possibly be graft donor cells.

As DNA, the CDR3 is TGTGCCAGCAGCTTAGTTGCGACAGGGACCGGGGAGCTGTTTTTT. This sequence encodes CASSLVATGTGELFF. This sequence joins TRBV7-2 and TRBJ2-2; 7 bases are a match to TRBD1. Germline CDR1 is SGHTA and CDR2 is FQGNSA. The trim removed 1 base at V and 5 bases at J, leaving 4 bases unmatched. The CDR3 runs 15 residues.

The J gene is TRBJ1-6, the V gene TRBV7-2, with D possibly TRBD1 on 6 matching bases. Germline V lookup: CDR1 SGHTA, CDR2 FQGNSA. This CDR3 comprises 13 residues. V gave up 4 bases and J gave up 8 bases, with 9 bases separating them. For the CDR3, the DNA is TGTGCCAGCAGCTCGTACAGGGATTCACCCCTCCACTTT. Translated: CASSSYRDSPLHF.

The chain links TRBV6-1 to TRBJ1-1; no clear D gene. CDR1 and CDR2 (germline): MNHNS, SASEGT. Trimming stripped 4 bases from V and 10 bases from J, with 10 bases between. This CDR3 comprises 11 residues. The chain's CDR3 is CASSGSGGAFF. For the CDR3, the DNA is TGTGCCAGCAGTGGAAGTGGTGGAGCTTTCTTT.

V gene TRBV29-1 combines with J gene TRBJ2-7, with D possibly being TRBD1 (5 bases). Germline V gene sequence: CDR1 SQVTM, CDR2 ANQGSEA. The CDR3 is 11 amino acids. Trimming cost V 8 bases and J 5 bases, with 13 bases left between them. The CDR3 spells CSISQANEQYF. For the CDR3, the DNA is TGCAGCATATCACAGGCAAACGAGCAGTACTTC.

V and J are TRBV19 and TRBJ2-1; D is undetermined. Germline CDR1 reads LNHDA; CDR2 reads SQIVND (reference sequence). Trimming removed 3 bases at V and 3 bases at J, with 12 bases between. The CDR3 sequence is 15 residues long. CDR3 DNA: TGTGCCAGTAGTATGCCCGGCTTTGGCTACAATGAGCAGTTCTTC. It yields the protein CASSMPGFGYNEQFF.

In this sample, this clone turned up once. The J gene is TRBJ1-3, the V gene TRBV18, with D unclear. Germline V gene lookup returns CDR1 KGHSH and CDR2 LQKENI. The V gene lost 0 bases and the J gene lost 0 bases, with 6 bases spanning the gap. This CDR3 region has 15 residues. As DNA, the CDR3 is TGTGCCAGCTCACCACCGTCCCCCTCTGGAAACACCATATATTTT. Translation gives CASSPPSPSGNTIYF.

For this clone: This same CDR3 is encoded by further DNA sequences in the sample. V usage is TRBV14 and J usage is TRBJ1-1; D not certain. The length of the CDR3 is 16 residues. Trimming shortened V by 0 bases and J by 0 bases, and 11 bases separated the two germline ends. CDR1 is SGHDN and CDR2 is FVKESK in the germline V gene. The CDR3 coding sequence is TGTGCCAGCAGCCAAGATCTAGGGCACCTGAACACTGAAGCTTTCTTT. Its translation is CASSQDLGHLNTEAFF.

The V call is TRBV7-2, the J call TRBJ1-3; D call uncertain. The V end lost 8 bases, the J end lost 0 bases, and 11 bases lay between the germline ends. This CDR3 has 14 amino acids. Germline loops: CDR1 SGHTA, CDR2 FQGNSA. CDR3 sequence (DNA): TGTGCCAGCGGGCTTTTCGACTCTGGAAACACCATATATTTT. Its translation is CASGLFDSGNTIYF. Variable domain in full (rest from reference TRBV7-2 and TRBJ1-3): GAGVSQSPSNKVTEKGKDVELRCDPISGHTALYWYRQSLGQGLEFLIYFQGNSAPDKSGLPSDRFSAERTGGSVSTLTIQRTQQEDSAVYLCASGLFDSGNTIYFGEGSWLTVV.

The chain joins TRBV6-4 to TRBJ2-1; 11 bases agree with TRBD1. CDR3 length equals 16 residues. The junction had 8 bases not matched to a gene; V was cut back by 6 bases and J by 4 bases. Germline CDR1 and CDR2: MRHNA and SNTAGT. For the CDR3, the DNA is TGTGCCAGCAGAGCCGGACAGGGGGCTTTATACAATGAGCAGTTCTTC. This sequence encodes CASRAGQGALYNEQFF.

This rearrangement joins TRBV7-9 to TRBJ2-2; 11 positions agree with TRBD1. CDR1 and CDR2 from the germline V gene are SEHNR and FQNEAQ (reference sequence). This CDR3 contains 17 residues. The junction had 8 bases not matched to a gene; V was cut back by 5 bases and J by 3 bases. The CDR3 region is CASSLGQGGTHTGELFF. The DNA for the CDR3 is TGTGCCAGCAGCCTGGGACAGGGGGGAACACACACCGGGGAGCTGTTTTTT.

The rearrangement links TRBV5-1 to TRBJ1-1; D not resolved. The CDR3 is made up of 15 amino acids. Germline V gene lookup returns CDR1 SGHRS and CDR2 YFSETQ. V dropped 7 bases and J dropped 0 bases, with 16 bases sitting between them. The CDR3 region is CASYLDPTVNTEAFF. Here the CDR3 DNA reads TGCGCCAGCTACCTCGACCCGACGGTGAACACTGAAGCTTTCTTT.

V is TRBV6-1 and J is TRBJ1-2; tentative D call: TRBD1 (5 bases). Germline CDR1 reads MNHNS; CDR2 reads SASEGT. CDR3 length: 13 amino acids. Deletions cut 7 bases from V and 6 bases from J, with 15 bases between. CDR3 region: CASNLGIRDGYTF. CDR3 DNA: TGTGCCAGCAACCTAGGGATCAGGGATGGCTACACCTTC.

V is TRBV6-6 and J is TRBJ2-7, with D unclear. Between the trimmed V and J ends, which lost 6 bases and 4 bases, there was a span of 13 bases. Germline V gene sequence: CDR1 MNHNY, CDR2 SVGAGI (reference sequence). The CDR3 has 13 residues. This CDR3 reads CASSRGRQYEQYF. The CDR3 nucleotides are TGTGCCAGCAGCCGCGGACGGCAGTACGAGCAGTACTTC.

In nucleotides, the CDR3 is TGTGCCAGCAGGATAAGGAGCACCGGGGAGCTGTTTTTT. Its translation: CASRIRSTGELFF. The rearrangement joins TRBV6-1 to TRBJ2-2, with D hard to call. Per germline, CDR1 MNHNS and CDR2 SASEGT. This CDR3 has 13 residues. The V end was cut by 6 bases, the J end by 4 bases, with 9 bases between.

The table lists this clone with a few counts. This chain connects TRBV19 to TRBJ1-2; D is undetermined. V was trimmed by 3 bases and J by 4 bases, leaving 12 bases between them. Germline lookup yields CDR1 LNHDA and CDR2 SQIVND (reference sequence). This CDR3 comprises 14 residues. The CDR3 is CASSIPGIVYGYTF. The CDR3 DNA reads TGTGCCAGTAGTATTCCGGGAATTGTCTATGGCTACACCTTC.

This rearrangement joins TRBV7-9 to TRBJ1-4; no firm D call. Deletions cut 8 bases from V and 6 bases from J, with 10 bases between. The CDR3 covers 12 residues. Germline CDR1 is SEHNR and CDR2 is FQNEAQ (reference sequence). CDR3 in DNA: TGTGCCAGCGCTCCGGGCGATGAAAAACTGTTTTTT. This translates into CASAPGDEKLFF.

V usage is TRBV4-2 and J usage is TRBJ2-7, with D perhaps being TRBD1 or TRBD2 (5 bases each). This CDR3 spans 13 amino acids. Germline CDR1 LGHNA, CDR2 YNFKEQ. With 0 bases removed from V and 6 bases from J, the gap between germline ends came to 9 bases. The CDR3 DNA follows: TGTGCCAGCAGCCAAGACCGGGACGCCGAGCAGTACTTC. Translating it yields CASSQDRDAEQYF.

The V call is TRBV21-1, the J call TRBJ1-2; TRBD1, the table's D call, was not compared with the DNA. TRBV21-1 is annotated as a pseudogene. The CDR3 sequence is 14 residues long. The CDR3 coding sequence is TGTGCCAGCAGCAGCCGGGACAGGGACTATGGCTACACCTTC. This translates into CASSSRDRDYGYTF.

This clone came up once. The sample carries other DNA sequences with the same CDR3. The genes are TRBV7-2 and TRBJ2-7, with 7 bases identical to TRBD2. CDR1 and CDR2 (germline): SGHTA, FQGNSA. This CDR3 comprises 12 residues. The V and J ends lost 5 bases and 3 bases, in that order; junction bases with no gene match: 1. CDR3 coding DNA: TGTGCCAGCAGCCCGGGGGGCTACGAGCAGTACTTC. Protein product: CASSPGGYEQYF.

This clone was detected only once. V gene TRBV6-1 combines with J gene TRBJ1-2, with D hard to call. The CDR3 contains 13 residues. The V gene lost 5 bases and the J gene lost 5 bases, with 12 bases spanning the gap. Germline V gene data show CDR1 as MNHNS and CDR2 as SASEGT. CDR3 amino acids: CASSRGIEYGYTF. The CDR3 DNA reads TGTGCCAGCAGTCGAGGGATTGAGTATGGCTACACCTTC.

The V call is TRBV12-5, the J call TRBJ2-1; possible D gene TRBD2, 6 bases. The germline V and J ends were trimmed by 5 bases and 9 bases, with 20 bases remaining between them. The germline V gene has CDR1 LGHNT and CDR2 FRNRAP. This CDR3 spans 15 amino acids. CDR3 nucleotides: TGTGCTAGTGGTCGGGCGGGACGCCCGGACGGTGAGCAGTTCTTC. The encoded protein is CASGRAGRPDGEQFF.